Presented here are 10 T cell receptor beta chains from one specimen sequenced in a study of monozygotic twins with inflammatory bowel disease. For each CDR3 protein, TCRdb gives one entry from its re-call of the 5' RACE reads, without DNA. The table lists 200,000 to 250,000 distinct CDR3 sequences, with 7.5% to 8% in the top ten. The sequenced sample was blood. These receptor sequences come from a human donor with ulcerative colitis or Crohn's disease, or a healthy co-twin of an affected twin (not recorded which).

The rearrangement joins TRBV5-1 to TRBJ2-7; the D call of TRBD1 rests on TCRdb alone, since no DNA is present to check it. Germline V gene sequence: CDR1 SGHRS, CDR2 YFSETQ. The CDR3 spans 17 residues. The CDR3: CASSLSIPDTSTYEQYF.

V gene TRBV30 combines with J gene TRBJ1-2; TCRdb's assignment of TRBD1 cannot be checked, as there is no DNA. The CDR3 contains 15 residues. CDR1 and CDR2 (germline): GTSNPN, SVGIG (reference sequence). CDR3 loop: CAWSSDRVDDYGYTF.

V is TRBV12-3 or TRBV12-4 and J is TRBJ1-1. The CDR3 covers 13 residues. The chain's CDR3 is CASTLRPGTEAFF.

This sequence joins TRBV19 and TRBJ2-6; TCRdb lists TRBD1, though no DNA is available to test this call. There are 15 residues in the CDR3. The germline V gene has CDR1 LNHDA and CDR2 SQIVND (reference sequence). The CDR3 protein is CASWTGSSGANVLTF.

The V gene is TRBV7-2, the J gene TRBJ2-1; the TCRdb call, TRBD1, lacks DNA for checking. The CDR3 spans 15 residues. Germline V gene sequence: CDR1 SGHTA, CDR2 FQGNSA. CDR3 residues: CASTRVVSSYNEQFF. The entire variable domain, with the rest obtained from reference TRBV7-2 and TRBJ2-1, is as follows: GAGVSQSPSNKVTEKGKDVELRCDPISGHTALYWYRQSLGQGLEFLIYFQGNSAPDKSGLPSDRFSAERTGGSVSTLTIQRTQQEDSAVYLCASTRVVSSYNEQFFGPGTRLTVL.

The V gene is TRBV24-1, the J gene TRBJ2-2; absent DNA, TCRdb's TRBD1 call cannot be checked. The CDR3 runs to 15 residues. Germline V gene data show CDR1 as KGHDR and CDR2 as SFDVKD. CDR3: CATSSRTSTTGELFF.

The CDR3 is CASSLEGSGTGELFF. The V and J genes are TRBV5-1 and TRBJ2-2; TCRdb lists TRBD1, though no DNA is available to test this call. Germline CDR1 reads SGHRS; CDR2 reads YFSETQ. The CDR3 extends over 15 amino acids.

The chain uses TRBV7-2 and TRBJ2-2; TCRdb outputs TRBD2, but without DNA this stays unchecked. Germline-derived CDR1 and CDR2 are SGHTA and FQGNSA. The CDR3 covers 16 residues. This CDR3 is CASSLGGLSNTGELFF.

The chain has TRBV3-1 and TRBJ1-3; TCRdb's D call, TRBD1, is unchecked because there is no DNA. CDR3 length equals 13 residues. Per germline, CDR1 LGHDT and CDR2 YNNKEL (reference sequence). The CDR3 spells CATSNRGSDTIYF.

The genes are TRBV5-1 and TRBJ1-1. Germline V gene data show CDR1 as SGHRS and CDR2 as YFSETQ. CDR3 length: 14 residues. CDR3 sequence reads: CASSVGNMNTEAFF.